Below, 4 T cell receptor beta chains from the same sample are listed, as sequenced in a study of follicular helper T cells after annual influenza vaccination. Some clones are missing from TCRdb's copy, which holds only in-frame ones; the method was immunoSEQ multiplex PCR. The data hold more than 13,000 clones, with approximately 84% observed a single time. Time point in this sample: 2015-2016 season, pre-vaccination. The material was CXCR5- memory CD4+ T cells sorted from blood, obtained on the day of influenza vaccination. Receptors originate from an adult who received the influenza vaccine.

The chain joins TRBV19 to TRBJ2-5, with TRBD1 as a possible D gene (5 bases). This CDR3 has 11 amino acids. Trimming took 8 bases from V and 5 from J, leaving 9 bases between them. Germline CDR1 is LNHDA and CDR2 is SQIVND (reference sequence). The CDR3 here is CASSDSETQYF. The CDR3 region has the DNA TGTGCCAGTTCCGACAGTGAGACCCAGTACTTC.

This rearrangement joins TRBV5-1 to TRBJ2-5, with 12 bases matching TRBD2. The germline gives CDR1 SGHRS, CDR2 YFSETQ. Losses at the gene ends were 2 bases for V and 5 bases for J; bases not matched to a gene: 4. The CDR3 extends over 15 amino acids. The chain's CDR3 is CASSFLAGGQETQYF. The CDR3 DNA follows: TGCGCCAGCAGCTTCCTAGCGGGGGGGCAGGAGACCCAGTACTTC.

V usage is TRBV6-1 and J usage is TRBJ2-3; possible D gene TRBD1, 5 bases. This CDR3 has 16 amino acids. The V gene's germline CDR1 is MNHNS and CDR2 SASEGT. The ends were cut back, 1 base at V and 4 bases at J, with 15 bases in the middle. The CDR3 DNA sequence: TGTGCCAGCAGTGAAGGGCTGGTGGGGCTGGCAGATACGCAGTATTTT. Translated, it gives CASSEGLVGLADTQYF.

This clone has a handful of counts. The chain uses TRBV15 and TRBJ1-2; TRBD1 aligns across 12 bases. This CDR3 region has 17 residues. Germline CDR1 is LNHNV and CDR2 is YYDKDF (reference sequence). Trimming took 1 base from V and 4 from J; bases not matched to a gene: 7. CDR3 DNA: TGTGCCACCAGCAGAGTCGGGACAGGGGGCGCCGGCTATGGCTACACCTTC. Translation gives CATSRVGTGGAGYGYTF.